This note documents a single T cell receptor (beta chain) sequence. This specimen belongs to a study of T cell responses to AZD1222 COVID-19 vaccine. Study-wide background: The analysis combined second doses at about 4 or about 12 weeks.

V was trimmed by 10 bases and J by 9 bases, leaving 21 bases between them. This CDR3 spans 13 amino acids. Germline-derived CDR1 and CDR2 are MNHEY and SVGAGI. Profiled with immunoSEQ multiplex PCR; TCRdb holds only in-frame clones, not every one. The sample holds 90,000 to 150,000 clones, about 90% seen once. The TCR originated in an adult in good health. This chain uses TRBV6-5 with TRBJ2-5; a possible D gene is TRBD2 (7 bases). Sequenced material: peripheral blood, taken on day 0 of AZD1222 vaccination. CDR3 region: CATQGGGRRAQYF. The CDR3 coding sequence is TGTGCCACCCAAGGGGGGGGTCGTCGGGCCCAGTACTTC.